A selection of T cell receptor beta chains follows, all from one sample in a study of shared clonotypes between healthy human individuals. The assay was immunoSEQ multiplex PCR, and TCRdb's table has in-frame clones only and misses some. The sample has about 480,000 clones, 60% to 80% seen once; the top ten hold around an eighth. Sequenced input: PBMCs. These receptors were collected from a middle-aged woman in good health. Some clones in this sample may be carry-over from other donors' samples. Each CDR3 is given with its conserved first and last residue. The order of the fields is V gene, D gene, clone size, J gene, CDR3 DNA, CDR3 protein. The D gene is left open where the match is weak. Only part of the rows carry a size: once, few, many, or a class if the clone is expanded.

TRBV7-9	.	.	TRBJ1-1	TGTGCCAGCAGTAATATAGGCACTGAAGCTTTCTTT	CASSNIGTEAFF
TRBV5-1	TRBD2	once	TRBJ2-5	TGCGCCAGCAGCTTGGGGGGACTAGCGGGCCAAGAGACCCAGTACTTC	CASSLGGLAGQETQYF
TRBV7-2	.	.	TRBJ2-1	TGTGCCAGCAGCTTAGTAGTTGGGGATGAGCAGTTCTTC	CASSLVVGDEQFF
TRBV7-8	.	once	TRBJ2-5	TGTGCCAGCAGCTCCCGGGACTCAGCGGAGACCCAGTACTTC	CASSSRDSAETQYF
TRBV6-5	.	many	TRBJ1-1	TGTGCCAGCAGGCAAGGGGGCACTGAAGCTTTCTTT	CASRQGGTEAFF
TRBV7-9	TRBD1	.	TRBJ2-1	TGTGCCAGCAGCTTAGGGACAGGGGGCAACGTTTACAATGAGCAGTTCTTC	CASSLGTGGNVYNEQFF
TRBV2	.	few	TRBJ2-5	TGTGCCAGCAGTGATGTGGGGGGAGAGACCCAGTACTTC	CASSDVGGETQYF
TRBV27	TRBD1	.	TRBJ2-5	TGTGCCAGCAGTTTAGGCCAGGGGGAAGAAGGGACCCAGTACTTC	CASSLGQGEEGTQYF
TRBV30	.	.	TRBJ2-7	TGTGCCTGGAGTCCCCGAGGGGATCGCGAGCAGTACTTC	CAWSPRGDREQYF
TRBV30	.	once	TRBJ2-6	TGTGCCTGGAGTGGTATTGGACTACTTGGTGGGGCCAACGTCCTGACTTTC	CAWSGIGLLGGANVLTF
TRBV9	TRBD1	.	TRBJ1-1	TGTGCCAGCAGCGCGACAGGGGCGAACACTGAAGCTTTCTTT	CASSATGANTEAFF
TRBV7-8	.	.	TRBJ1-1	TGTGCCAGCAGCCGAACCCTCATGAACACTGAAGCTTTCTTT	CASSRTLMNTEAFF
TRBV28	.	many	TRBJ2-7	TGTGCCAGCAGTTTAGACCCGGCTACCTACGAGCAGTACTTC	CASSLDPATYEQYF
TRBV2	.	few	TRBJ1-5	TGTGCCAGCAGCGTACAGGGTTTGGCGCAGCCCCAGCATTTT	CASSVQGLAQPQHF
TRBV5-1	TRBD1	once	TRBJ2-2	TGCGCCAGCAGCTTGGAGGGGCGACAGGGTTTCACCGGGGAGCTGTTTTTT	CASSLEGRQGFTGELFF
TRBV19	.	once	TRBJ2-2	TGTGCCAGTAGTCTAACGACCGGGGAGCTGTTTTTT	CASSLTTGELFF
TRBV5-1	.	.	TRBJ2-3	TGCGCCAGCAGGACGAACACCGGACCAACGCAGTATTTT	CASRTNTGPTQYF
TRBV4-2	.	.	TRBJ1-2	TGTGCCAGCAGCCAAGATCCAATTTCCGGAAAACGGGGCTATGGCTACACCTTC	CASSQDPISGKRGYGYTF
TRBV6-1	.	.	TRBJ1-1	TGTGCCAGCAGTGAAGGGGGTAACACTGAAGCTTTCTTT	CASSEGGNTEAFF
TRBV30	.	.	TRBJ2-3	TGTGCCTGTGACAGGATTAGCACAGATACGCAGTATTTT	CACDRISTDTQYF
TRBV15	TRBD1	once	TRBJ1-5	TGTGCCACCAGCAGAAACGACAGGGCTGGGGATCAGCCCCAGCATTTT	CATSRNDRAGDQPQHF
TRBV10-3	.	.	TRBJ2-1	TGTGCCATCAGTGAGGCAAACAATGAGCAGTTCTTC	CAISEANNEQFF
TRBV11-2	TRBD1	.	TRBJ2-6	TGTGCCAGCCCCTTATTTGGGACAGGGGGCTCTGGGGCCAACGTCCTGACTTTC	CASPLFGTGGSGANVLTF
TRBV29-1	.	.	TRBJ1-1	TGCAGCGCTGCGTTGGGGCCGAACACTGAAGCTTTCTTT	CSAALGPNTEAFF
TRBV9	.	.	TRBJ2-3	TGTGCCAGCAGCGTAGATAGCAGTGGAGATACGCAGTATTTT	CASSVDSSGDTQYF
TRBV5-1	TRBD2	.	TRBJ2-3	TGCGCCAGCAGCTTACGACTAGCGGGAGGGCTGGGCACAGATACGCAGTATTTT	CASSLRLAGGLGTDTQYF
TRBV7-2	TRBD2	.	TRBJ2-5	TGTGCCAGCAGCACCGATGGACTAGTCCAAGAGACCCAGTACTTC	CASSTDGLVQETQYF
TRBV5-1	TRBD1	.	TRBJ1-3	TGCGCCAGCAGCTTGGCAGGGGGCGCATTTGGAAACACCATATATTTT	CASSLAGGAFGNTIYF
TRBV5-4	TRBD2	.	TRBJ2-2	TGTGCCAGCAGCTTGGGACTAGCTGGCACCGGGGAGCTGTTTTTT	CASSLGLAGTGELFF
TRBV7-3	TRBD2	.	TRBJ2-1	TGTGCCAGCAGCTCGACTAGCGGGAGTTACAATGAGCAGTTCTTC	CASSSTSGSYNEQFF
TRBV6-1	.	.	TRBJ1-1	TGTGCCAGCAGTAACACGTTCCGGGAGGCTCGGGCTTTCTTT	CASSNTFREARAFF
TRBV19	TRBD2	.	TRBJ2-2	TGTGCCAGTAGTAGGAGGACTAGTGTTCCGAACACCGGGGAGCTGTTTTTT	CASSRRTSVPNTGELFF
TRBV7-3	TRBD2	.	TRBJ2-1	TGTGCCAGCAGCGCCGGACTAGCGGGAGCGGGTGAGCAGTTCTTC	CASSAGLAGAGEQFF
TRBV9	TRBD2	once	TRBJ2-3	TGTGCCAGCAGCATACCAAGCGGGGGGGGCACAGATACGCAGTATTTT	CASSIPSGGGTDTQYF
TRBV6-1	.	.	TRBJ2-5	TGTGCCAGCAGTGAAGCGCTTCTTAGCGGATACCAAGAGACCCAGTACTTC	CASSEALLSGYQETQYF
TRBV19	TRBD2	few	TRBJ2-7	TGTGCCAGTAGTGCCGGGACTACCTACGAGCAGTACTTC	CASSAGTTYEQYF
TRBV6-5	.	once	TRBJ1-1	TGTGCCAGCAGGGACCTGACATCGAACACTGAAGCTTTCTTT	CASRDLTSNTEAFF
TRBV5-1	TRBD1	.	TRBJ2-1	TGCGCCAGCAGCCCTCGACAGGGACAGGGGCAGAGTGAGCAGTTCTTC	CASSPRQGQGQSEQFF
TRBV5-1	TRBD1	.	TRBJ2-2	TGCGCCAGCAGCGCGACAGGGGAGGTAGCCGGGGAGCTGTTTTTT	CASSATGEVAGELFF
TRBV19	.	.	TRBJ1-4	TGTGCCAGTAGTATAATCACAGCAACTAATGAAAAACTGTTTTTT	CASSIITATNEKLFF
TRBV7-2	.	.	TRBJ2-7	TGTGCCAGCAGCTTAGGGGCAGGACCCTACGAGCAGTACTTC	CASSLGAGPYEQYF
TRBV2	.	.	TRBJ1-4	TGTGCCACTCTGGGGGCGGGTTATGAAAAACTGTTTTTT	CATLGAGYEKLFF
TRBV4-3	.	.	TRBJ1-4	TGCGCCAGCAGCCAAGTGGGGACAACTAATGAAAAACTGTTTTTT	CASSQVGTTNEKLFF
TRBV19	TRBD2	.	TRBJ2-7	TGTGCCAGTAGTATGCCTGGCGGGAGCTACGAGCAGTACTTC	CASSMPGGSYEQYF
TRBV2	.	.	TRBJ2-2	TGTGCCAGCAGAAGCGGTGGGGTTTCCGGGGAGCTGTTTTTT	CASRSGGVSGELFF
TRBV28	.	.	TRBJ1-5	TGTGCCAGCAGGGTTCCGTCTAATAGCAATCAGCCCCAGCATTTT	CASRVPSNSNQPQHF
TRBV14	TRBD2	.	TRBJ2-5	TGTGCCAGCAGCCCCGGGACTAGCGGGACCCAGTACTTC	CASSPGTSGTQYF